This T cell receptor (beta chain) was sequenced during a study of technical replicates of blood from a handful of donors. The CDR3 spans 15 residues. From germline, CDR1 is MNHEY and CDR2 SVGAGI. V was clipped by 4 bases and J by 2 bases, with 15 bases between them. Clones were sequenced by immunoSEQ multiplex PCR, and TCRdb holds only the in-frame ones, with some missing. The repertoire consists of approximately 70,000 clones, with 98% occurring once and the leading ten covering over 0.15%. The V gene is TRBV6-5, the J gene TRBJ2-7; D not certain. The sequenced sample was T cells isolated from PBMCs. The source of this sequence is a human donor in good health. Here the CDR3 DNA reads TGTGCCAGCAGTTTGACTGGCAATCCCCCCTACGAGCAGTACTTC. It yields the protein CASSLTGNPPYEQYF.